A selection of T cell receptor beta chains follows, all from one sample in a study of T cell clusters in autoimmune cytopenias. TCRdb re-called the multiplex PCR reads and gives one entry per CDR3 protein, without DNA. This listing includes approximately 15,000 distinct CDR3 sequences. These data also featured in a second study, about T cell repertoires in aging, cancer and after chemotherapy.

Sequenced material: peripheral blood. The receptors were sampled from a human donor in good health. The CDR3 runs from the conserved cysteine through the conserved F or W. Fields, in order: J gene, V gene, clone size, CDR3 protein. Expanded clones are given a class, and other clones once, few, many or no size at all.

TRBJ2-7	TRBV19	-	CASKLTSASIYEQYF
TRBJ2-1	TRBV30	-	CAWSGRDYNEQFF
TRBJ2-2	TRBV13	medium-sized	CASSPPGSNTGELFF
TRBJ2-1	TRBV19	medium-sized	CASSIGGLRYNEQFF
TRBJ2-6	TRBV6-1	-	CASRPQGARAGANVLTF
TRBJ2-1	TRBV29-1	medium-sized	CSVEDRLYNEQFF
TRBJ2-7	TRBV27	medium-sized	CASSTQGIHEQYF
TRBJ2-3	TRBV6-5	-	CASSYEGSGIFTDTQYF
TRBJ1-3	TRBV19	-	CASSSPGTAQTGNTIYF
TRBJ1-3	TRBV29-1	medium-sized	CSVAGGNTIYF
TRBJ2-3	TRBV15	medium-sized	CATSKGPDTQYF
TRBJ1-6	TRBV27	-	CASSLSGGAPLHF
TRBJ2-1	TRBV18	-	CASSRILQGASYNEQFF
TRBJ1-5	TRBV6-5	-	CASSTGGVTPQHF
TRBJ2-3	TRBV19	-	CASFWPRGHTDTQYF
TRBJ2-1	TRBV11-3	medium-sized	CASSPSGVGYNEQFF
TRBJ2-2	TRBV20-1	-	CSARQPTRENTGELFF
TRBJ2-7	TRBV6-5	-	CASSYSWDTAYEQYF
TRBJ2-2	TRBV24-1	-	CATSDSRTGWKGGLFF
TRBJ2-3	TRBV6-2/TRBV6-3	-	CVSSPIAGITDTQYF
TRBJ2-3	TRBV7-2	-	CASSLGAGGVVYTQYF
TRBJ1-3	TRBV5-6	-	CASSLAGNTIYF
TRBJ2-7	TRBV15	-	CATSGHRDRAYYEQYF
TRBJ1-3	TRBV6-4	-	CASRVPQGAGNTIYF
TRBJ2-5	TRBV12-3/TRBV12-4	-	CASREGLETQYF
TRBJ2-2	TRBV7-6	-	CASGPLTGTGELFF
TRBJ2-7	TRBV12-3/TRBV12-4	-	CASSPGPGGSYEQYF
TRBJ2-3	TRBV11-3	medium-sized	CASSLGLIRPDTQYF
TRBJ2-7	TRBV11-1	-	CASSLAPGRQYEQYF
TRBJ2-1	TRBV6-5	-	CASSYSDVPYNEQFF